The 24 T cell receptor beta chains given below trace back to one sample, sequenced in a study of blood T cells in healthy people across ages. It was with a sample-barcoded 5' primer and a J-beta primer mix that a second PCR of roughly 6 to 12 cycles was run. From the 5' RACE reads, TCRdb called clonotypes with MiXCR, one entry per CDR3 protein. Of some 710,000 distinct CDR3 sequences in the sample, about a fifth were seen once. Sequenced sample: blood. All receptors derive from a man between 65 and 85 years old in good health.

This clonotype appeared a few times. V gene TRBV25-1 combines with J gene TRBJ2-5, with D possibly TRBD1 on 6 matching bases. The CDR3 loop spans 14 amino acids. Germline loops: CDR1 MGHDK, CDR2 SYGVNS. Trimming pared 4 bases from V and 5 bases from J, leaving 14 bases between. In DNA, the CDR3 is TGTGCCAGCAGTGCGACCAGACAGGATGAGACCCAGTACTTC. It translates to CASSATRQDETQYF.

This clonotype has just a few counts. The V and J genes are TRBV29-1 and TRBJ2-6; possibly TRBD1 for D (5 bases). Germline CDR1 is SQVTM and CDR2 is ANQGSEA. With 6 bases removed from V and 7 bases from J, the gap between germline ends came to 13 bases. The CDR3 runs to 13 residues. The DNA of the CDR3 is TGCAGCGTACAGGACCCGATAGCCAACGTCCTGACTTTC. Protein sequence: CSVQDPIANVLTF. Full variable domain (remainder filled in from reference TRBV29-1 and TRBJ2-6): SAVISQKPSRDICQRGTSLTIQCQVDSQVTMMFWYRQQPGQSLTLIATANQGSEATYESGFVIDKFPISRPNLTFSTLTVSNMSPEDSSIYLCSVQDPIANVLTFGAGSRLTVL.

The chain is built from TRBV2 and TRBJ2-5, with 7 bases aligning to TRBD1. Germline CDR1 is SNHLY and CDR2 is FYNNEI. V lost 3 bases and J lost 2; bases outside the gene matches: 12. There are 17 residues in the CDR3. The CDR3 sequence: CASSEGTGVGLQETQYF. The CDR3 DNA reads TGTGCCAGCAGTGAGGGCACAGGGGTTGGGTTACAAGAGACCCAGTACTTC.

As regards this clonotype: A junction end diverges from the germline sequence, so it may reflect a read error. The V call is TRBV29-1, the J call TRBJ1-3, with TRBD1 identical over 8 bases. CDR3 length equals 14 residues. The V gene's germline CDR1 is SQVTM and CDR2 ANQGSEA. CDR3 in amino acids: CSVEGDRGGNTIYF. CDR3 DNA: TGCAGCGTCGAAGGTGACAGGGGTGGAAACACCATATATTTT. The full variable domain, its missing parts supplied by reference TRBV29-1 and TRBJ1-3, is SAVISQKPSRDICQRGTSLTIQCQVDSQVTMMFWYRQQPGQSLTLIATANQGSEATYESGFVIDKFPISRPNLTFSTLTVSNMSPEDSSIYLCSVEGDRGGNTIYFGEGSWLTVV.

The table lists this clonotype with a few counts. V usage is TRBV6-6 and J usage is TRBJ2-6, with D uncertain. The germline CDR1 and CDR2 sequences are MNHNY and SVGAGI (reference sequence). The CDR3 sequence is 12 residues long. V was clipped by 7 bases and J by 4 bases, with 5 bases between them. CDR3 protein: CASTQGANVLTF. As DNA, the CDR3 is TGTGCCAGCACGCAAGGGGCCAACGTCCTGACTTTC.

The sample holds a few counts of this clonotype. In nucleotides, the CDR3 is TGTGCCAGCTCCCACTCCGGGACAGGGTTAGATGAGCAGTTCTTC. Its protein is CASSHSGTGLDEQFF. The chain employs TRBV18 and TRBJ2-1, with 9 nucleotides matching TRBD1. J was trimmed by 8 bases and V by 6 bases; bases with no gene match: 11. CDR3 size: 15 residues. Germline assignment: CDR1 KGHSH and CDR2 LQKENI.

This clonotype was observed at least ten times. V gene TRBV5-1 combines with J gene TRBJ1-5, with 7 bases aligning to TRBD1. The germline CDR1 and CDR2 sequences are SGHRS and YFSETQ. The V segment lost 0 bases and the J segment 0 bases; nucleotides outside the gene matches: 0. This CDR3 region has 15 residues. The CDR3 region is CASSLGQGSNQPQHF. CDR3 DNA: TGCGCCAGCAGCTTGGGACAGGGTAGCAATCAGCCCCAGCATTTT.

This clonotype was detected many times. The genes are TRBV7-9 and TRBJ1-2, with 7 bases matching TRBD1. V was pared by 3 bases and J by 4 bases, with 2 bases of the junction left unmatched. The length of the CDR3 is 13 residues. Germline assignment: CDR1 SEHNR and CDR2 FQNEAQ (reference sequence). The CDR3 DNA sequence: TGTGCCAGCAGCTTCGGACAGGTCTATGGCTACACCTTC. It codes for CASSFGQVYGYTF.

In this sample, this clonotype turned up many times. The chain links TRBV3-1 to TRBJ2-3; no firm D call. The V end lost 1 base, the J end lost 7 bases, and 3 bases lay between the germline ends. The CDR3 runs 11 residues. CDR1 is LGHDT, CDR2 YNNKEL, per germline (reference sequence). The CDR3 loop is CASSQVNTQYF. The DNA for the CDR3 is TGTGCCAGCAGCCAAGTGAATACGCAGTATTTT.

This clonotype was counted a few times. This chain links TRBV10-3 with TRBJ2-6; D not certain. Trimming left V 3 bases short and J 0 bases short, with 9 bases between. Germline CDR1 reads ENHRY; CDR2 reads SYGVKD. The CDR3 is made up of 16 amino acids. The CDR3 DNA reads as TGTGCCATCAGTGATAGGATTAGCTCTGGGGCCAACGTCCTGACTTTC. Protein product: CAISDRISSGANVLTF.

V usage is TRBV3-1 and J usage is TRBJ1-2, with no clear D. CDR3 length: 17 residues. Germline V gene sequence: CDR1 LGHDT, CDR2 YNNKEL (reference sequence). Trimming took off 4 bases at V and 4 bases at J, with 22 bases between the two ends. The CDR3, as DNA: TGTGCCAGCAGCCCACGACATACCGTAGCCAGTGGCTATGGCTACACCTTC. Protein sequence: CASSPRHTVASGYGYTF.

This clonotype was observed a few times. The gene calls are TRBV14 and TRBJ2-3; no clear D. Trimming removed 6 bases at V and 2 bases at J, with 9 bases between. From germline, CDR1 is SGHDN and CDR2 FVKESK. The CDR3 totals 13 residues. CDR3 region: CASSKRFTDTQYF. DNA of the CDR3: TGTGCCAGCAGTAAACGGTTCACAGATACGCAGTATTTT.

The V call is TRBV24-1, the J call TRBJ2-5; 7 bases line up with TRBD1. The J call may be faulty, since TRBJ2-7 better matches the DNA end. The CDR3 consists of 14 residues. Germline V gene lookup returns CDR1 KGHDR and CDR2 SFDVKD. The CDR3 spells CATSDQDRTYEQYF. Written as DNA, the CDR3 is TGTGCCACCAGTGACCAGGACAGGACCTACGAGCAGTACTTC.

This chain uses TRBV7-2 with TRBJ2-4; 9 bases align to TRBD1. The V gene end was trimmed by 1 base and the J gene end by 7 bases; junction bases not matched to a gene: 5. The V gene's germline CDR1 is SGHTA and CDR2 FQGNSA. This CDR3 has 15 residues. The CDR3 region is CASSLVGDRVNIQYF. CDR3 sequence (DNA): TGTGCCAGCAGCTTAGTAGGGGACAGGGTGAACATTCAGTACTTC.

The chain employs TRBV4-1 and TRBJ2-1; D not resolved. The length of the CDR3 is 12 residues. Germline V gives CDR1 MGHRA, CDR2 YSYEKL. The V end was cut by 0 bases, the J end by 10 bases, with 7 bases between. The CDR3, as DNA: TGCGCCAGCAGCCAAGATTGGCCGGAGCAGTTCTTC. Protein product: CASSQDWPEQFF.

The chain uses TRBV11-2 and TRBJ1-4; TRBD1 agrees at 8 bases. This CDR3 is 16 amino acids long. The J segment lost 4 bases and the V segment lost 4 bases, leaving 8 bases of the junction unmatched. The V gene's germline CDR1 is SGHAT and CDR2 FQNNGV. CDR3 amino acids: CASSSATGGVNEKLFF. The CDR3 coding sequence is TGTGCCAGCAGCTCCGCTACAGGGGGAGTTAATGAAAAACTGTTTTTT.

This chain connects TRBV7-6 to TRBJ2-3, with D tentatively TRBD1 (6 bases). Germline CDR1 is SGHVS and CDR2 is FNYEAQ. The germline V and J ends were trimmed by 2 bases and 2 bases, with 11 bases remaining between them. The CDR3 is 15 residues long. This CDR3 is CASSLTGKLTDTQYF. The CDR3 nucleotides are TGTGCCAGCAGCTTAACAGGGAAGCTCACAGATACGCAGTATTTT.

This clonotype was seen more than once but under ten times. The chain couples TRBV11-1 to TRBJ2-6; no firm D call. The CDR3 loop spans 15 amino acids. Germline V gene data show CDR1 as SGHAT and CDR2 as FQDESV (reference sequence). Trimming removed 1 base from V and 2 bases from J, with 6 bases in between. CDR3 coding DNA: TGTGCCAGCAGCTTAGACCACACTGGGGCCAACGTCCTGACTTTC. Its translation is CASSLDHTGANVLTF.

CDR3 protein: CASRLLLASGQNEQFF. The DNA of the CDR3 is TGTGCCAGCAGACTCCTCTTGGCTAGCGGCCAAAATGAGCAGTTCTTC. This sequence joins TRBV6-5 and TRBJ2-1; TRBD2 aligns across 7 bases. This CDR3 region has 16 residues. Looked up from germline, CDR1 is MNHEY and CDR2 is SVGAGI. With 6 bases clipped from V and 7 bases from J, the junction kept 15 bases outside the gene matches.

This clonotype was detected only a few times. The chain's CDR3 is CASSPQGLARAAKNIQYF. For the CDR3, the DNA is TGTGCCAGCTCACCACAAGGACTAGCGAGGGCAGCCAAAAACATTCAGTACTTC. The chain uses TRBV18 and TRBJ2-4; 9 bases are a match to TRBD2. This CDR3 has 18 amino acids. Germline V lookup: CDR1 KGHSH, CDR2 LQKENI. With V trimmed by 1 base and J by 0 bases, 7 bases remained unmatched.

The V gene is TRBV6-5, the J gene TRBJ2-3, with D possibly called TRBD1 or TRBD2 (5 bases each). The germline gives CDR1 MNHEY, CDR2 SVGAGI. The CDR3 has 13 residues. Trimming shortened V by 8 bases and J by 2 bases, and 11 bases separated the two germline ends. CDR3 sequence: CASAGGFTDTQYF. The CDR3 DNA reads TGTGCCAGCGCTGGGGGTTTCACAGATACGCAGTATTTT.

This clonotype was observed a few times. The chain links TRBV3-1 to TRBJ2-5; D perhaps matches TRBD1 (5 bases). V lost 4 bases, J lost 3 bases, and 18 bases lay in between. This CDR3 region has 16 residues. The germline V gene encodes CDR1 LGHDT and CDR2 YNNKEL (reference sequence). For the CDR3, the DNA is TGTGCCAGCAGCCGAAGACAGCCTGGACGAAAAGAGACCCAGTACTTC. Translating it yields CASSRRQPGRKETQYF.

This clonotype occurred a few times. V usage is TRBV4-3 and J usage is TRBJ1-4; D is perhaps TRBD1 (6 bases). CDR1 is LGHNA, CDR2 YSLEER, per germline. This CDR3 comprises 16 residues. The V and J ends lost 3 bases and 10 bases respectively, with 21 bases between them. The chain's CDR3 is CASSQDNRATHGKLFF. The DNA for the CDR3 is TGCGCCAGCAGCCAGGATAACAGGGCCACCCACGGAAAACTGTTTTTT.

This sequence joins TRBV27 and TRBJ2-1; 13 nucleotides agree with TRBD2. CDR1 is MNHEY and CDR2 is SMNVEV in the germline V gene (reference sequence). V trimming: 7 bases; J trimming: 5 bases; junction bases outside the gene matches: 5. The CDR3 spans 15 residues. This CDR3 is CASTELAGGHNEQFF. The CDR3, as DNA: TGTGCCAGCACCGAACTAGCGGGGGGGCACAATGAGCAGTTCTTC.